The 17 T cell receptor beta chains given below trace back to one sample, sequenced in a study of T cell changes during pregnancy in multiple sclerosis. Sequenced by immunoSEQ multiplex PCR; TCRdb stores in-frame clones only, minus some. The sample consists of some 94,000 clones, approximately 90% of them appearing once. The sequenced sample was peripheral blood, obtained in the first trimester of pregnancy. The source of these receptors is a female donor in good health, enrolled as a control in a pregnancy study.

This chain links TRBV7-3 with TRBJ2-1; perhaps TRBD1 as D (9 bases). Trimming took off 1 base at V and 3 bases at J, with 19 bases between the two ends. There are 18 residues in the CDR3. CDR1 and CDR2 from the germline V gene are SGHTA and FQGTGA. CDR3 nucleotides: TGTGCCAGCAGCTTAATACCGGGGGGGACAGGGTACTACAATGAGCAGTTCTTC. It translates to CASSLIPGGTGYYNEQFF.

This clone was counted a single time. The chain uses TRBV5-5 and TRBJ1-4, with D perhaps TRBD1 (5 bases). Germline V gene sequence: CDR1 SGHKS, CDR2 YYEKEE (reference sequence). Trimming took off 2 bases at V and 4 bases at J, with 12 bases between the two ends. The length of the CDR3 is 15 residues. The CDR3 region has the DNA TGTGCCAGCAGCTTTTCCGGGGACTTTAATGAAAAACTGTTTTTT. Translating it yields CASSFSGDFNEKLFF.

This clone has only one observation. The chain links TRBV5-1 to TRBJ2-1; 11 bases agree with TRBD2. V lost 3 bases, J lost 7 bases, and 9 bases stayed unmatched. There are 16 residues in the CDR3. The germline gives CDR1 SGHRS, CDR2 YFSETQ. The CDR3 DNA is TGCGCCAGCAGCTACCCCTTACTAGCGGGGGAAAATGAGCAGTTCTTC. Translated: CASSYPLLAGENEQFF.

The chain has TRBV13 and TRBJ1-5, with D possibly matching TRBD1 (5 bases). This CDR3 is 14 amino acids long. In germline, CDR1 is PRHDT, CDR2 FYEKMQ (reference sequence). V lost 5 bases to trimming and J lost 6 bases, with 14 bases between them. CDR3 in amino acids: CASSPRGGGQPQHF. The CDR3 DNA reads TGTGCCAGCAGCCCGCGGGGGGGTGGTCAGCCCCAGCATTTT.

The rearrangement uses TRBV4-1 and TRBJ1-4; D may be TRBD1 (6 bases). The CDR3 contains 14 residues. Germline-derived CDR1 and CDR2 are MGHRA and YSYEKL. Trimming cost V 1 base and J 8 bases, with 11 bases left between them. The DNA of the CDR3 is TGCGCCAGCAGCCAAGTACGGGACACCGAAAAACTGTTTTTT. Translated, it gives CASSQVRDTEKLFF.

In this sample, this clone turned up once. V usage is TRBV7-6 and J usage is TRBJ2-3; the match to TRBD1 covers 11 bases. Germline V gene sequence: CDR1 SGHVS, CDR2 FNYEAQ. This CDR3 spans 15 amino acids. After removal of 5 bases from V and 2 bases from J, the junction contained 3 bases not matched to a gene. CDR3 in DNA: TGTGCCAGCAGCCGGACAGGGGGCCCCACAGATACGCAGTATTTT. The encoded protein is CASSRTGGPTDTQYF.

The V gene is TRBV9, the J gene TRBJ1-2; possible D gene TRBD1, 5 bases. The CDR3 has 15 residues. The V gene's germline CDR1 is SGDLS and CDR2 YYNGEE. The V and J ends lost 0 bases and 5 bases respectively, with 14 bases between them. CDR3 nucleotide sequence: TGTGCCAGCAGCGTAGTTACAGGCGGCTGGTATGGCTACACCTTC. Amino acids: CASSVVTGGWYGYTF.

Written as DNA, the CDR3 is TGTGCCAGCAGCCCCTTGAGGGCAGGCACAGATACGCAGTATTTT. Protein sequence: CASSPLRAGTDTQYF. The chain couples TRBV7-2 to TRBJ2-3; D may be TRBD2 (5 bases). Germline CDR1 reads SGHTA; CDR2 reads FQGNSA. The CDR3 loop spans 15 amino acids. Trimming took 5 bases from V and 1 from J, leaving 13 bases between them.

This rearrangement joins TRBV9 to TRBJ1-1; 8 bases map to TRBD1. Germline trimming cut 1 base from V and 4 bases from J; bases unmatched to any gene: 18. Germline V lookup: CDR1 SGDLS, CDR2 YYNGEE. The CDR3 runs to 19 residues. The CDR3: CASSVIQATGGGEVTEAFF. CDR3 nucleotides: TGTGCCAGCAGCGTAATCCAGGCCACAGGGGGTGGGGAGGTCACTGAAGCTTTCTTT.

The chain employs TRBV18 and TRBJ2-2; 8 nucleotides agree with TRBD2. Germline-derived CDR1 and CDR2 are KGHSH and LQKENI. V was pared by 3 bases and J by 4 bases, with 7 bases of the junction left unmatched. The CDR3 covers 16 residues. The CDR3 protein is CASSPGAGGFTGELFF. CDR3 coding DNA: TGTGCCAGCTCACCCGGCGCGGGGGGCTTCACCGGGGAGCTGTTTTTT.

The rearrangement links TRBV14 to TRBJ2-7, with TRBD2 as a possible D gene (7 bases). Germline assignment: CDR1 SGHDN and CDR2 FVKESK. The CDR3 has 16 amino acids. Between the trimmed V and J ends, which lost 4 bases and 0 bases, there was a span of 16 bases. CDR3 nucleotide sequence: TGTGCCAGCAGCCCAGCTCGGGGGGCGAACTCCTACGAGCAGTACTTC. This codes for CASSPARGANSYEQYF.

CDR3 protein: CAITSSGGDRNEQFF. For the CDR3, the DNA is TGTGCCATCACCTCTAGCGGGGGGGATCGGAATGAGCAGTTCTTC. The chain uses TRBV10-3 and TRBJ2-1; 12 nucleotides line up with TRBD2. The CDR3 runs 15 residues. Germline V CDR1 and CDR2: ENHRY, SYGVKD. The ends lost 7 bases at V and 7 bases at J; junction bases unmatched: 8.

The chain has TRBV7-6 and TRBJ2-3; no firm D call. V was pared by 5 bases and J by 3 bases, with 6 bases between. Looked up from germline, CDR1 is SGHVS and CDR2 is FNYEAQ. The CDR3 loop spans 12 amino acids. The CDR3 sequence is CASSDSTDTQYF. The CDR3 bases are TGTGCCAGCAGCGACTCAACAGATACGCAGTATTTT.

This chain joins TRBV7-2 and TRBJ2-5; D is perhaps TRBD1 (6 bases). Trimming stripped 3 bases from V and 5 bases from J, with 13 bases between. The CDR3 extends over 14 amino acids. Germline loops: CDR1 SGHTA, CDR2 FQGNSA. As DNA, the CDR3 is TGTGCCAGCAGCTTTATGGGCAGGGGTGAGACCCAGTACTTC. This codes for CASSFMGRGETQYF.

The chain couples TRBV29-1 to TRBJ1-1; maybe TRBD1 (6 bases). Germline values: CDR1 SQVTM, CDR2 ANQGSEA. Trimming removed 7 bases at V and 1 base at J, with 13 bases between. The CDR3 totals 13 residues. The CDR3, as DNA: TGCAGCGCTTTCGGGGGGGCGAACACTGAAGCTTTCTTT. It specifies CSAFGGANTEAFF.

The chain employs TRBV7-8 and TRBJ2-3; the match to TRBD2 covers 10 bases. Germline V gene sequence: CDR1 SGHVS, CDR2 FQNEAQ. There are 15 residues in the CDR3. Trimming at V came to 3 bases and at J to 2 bases, leaving 2 bases not matched to a gene. CDR3 nucleotide sequence: TGTGCCAGCAGCTTTGGGACTAGCGCCACAGATACGCAGTATTTT. Translating it yields CASSFGTSATDTQYF.

Ten or more counts support this clone. The rearrangement uses TRBV25-1 and TRBJ2-2; 7 nucleotides agree with TRBD2. Trimming at V came to 1 base and at J to 5 bases, leaving 1 base not matched to a gene. This CDR3 contains 14 residues. Germline V gene lookup returns CDR1 MGHDK and CDR2 SYGVNS. CDR3 in amino acids: CASSEWGGTGELFF. In DNA form, the CDR3 reads TGTGCCAGCAGTGAATGGGGGGGAACCGGGGAGCTGTTTTTT.